This T cell receptor beta chain is from a study of identical twins. Study-level findings and limits: Zero-insertion analyses might be partly confounded by invariant T cells like MAIT and iNKT.

This CDR3 spans 16 amino acids. Germline V gene lookup returns CDR1 LGHNA and CDR2 YNFKEQ. V was pared by 2 bases and J by 5 bases, with 10 bases of the junction left unmatched. This clonotype was counted between two and nine times. Its specificity is not known. TCRdb re-derived calls from the 5' RACE reads in MiXCR, one entry per CDR3 protein. The table shows about 480,000 distinct CDR3 sequences, with over 12% occurring only once. This sample also appeared in a second study, on yellow fever vaccine responses in identical twins.

V is TRBV4-2 and J is TRBJ2-5; TRBD1 matches 8 bases. The sequenced material came from CD4+ T cells sorted from blood. The source of this sequence is a woman aged 18-29 years in good health. The CDR3 DNA reads as TGTGCCAGCAGCCAACCCCCCGGGACAGGTTCCGAGACCCAGTACTTC. It translates to CASSQPPGTGSETQYF.